The entry below gives a single TCR beta chain sequence along with its context. V lost 1 base to trimming and J lost 3 bases, with 14 bases between them. Germline CDR1 is SNHLY and CDR2 is FYNNEI. The CDR3 spans 16 residues. Repertoires were generated with immunoSEQ multiplex PCR, while TCRdb's copy carries only in-frame clones and drops some. The sample yields over a million clones, around 97% seen once. The source of the sample is a study of shared clonotypes between healthy human individuals. What was sequenced was naive CD4+ T cells sorted from blood. Subset denoted: CD45RA+ positively selected. This chain uses TRBV2 with TRBJ2-3; perhaps D is TRBD1 or TRBD2 (7 bases each). This receptor was identified in a man under 40 in good health. In DNA form, the CDR3 reads TGTGCCAGCAGTGAAGTCCCAGGGGGAGGGACAGATACGCAGTATTTT. Encoded protein: CASSEVPGGGTDTQYF.